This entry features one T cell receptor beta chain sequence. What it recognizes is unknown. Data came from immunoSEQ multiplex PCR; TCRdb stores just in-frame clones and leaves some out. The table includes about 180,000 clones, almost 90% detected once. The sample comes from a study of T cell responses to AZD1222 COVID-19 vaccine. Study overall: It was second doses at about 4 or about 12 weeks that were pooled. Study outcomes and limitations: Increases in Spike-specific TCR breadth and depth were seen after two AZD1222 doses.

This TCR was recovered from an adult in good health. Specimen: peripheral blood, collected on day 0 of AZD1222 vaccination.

DNA for the CDR3: TGTGCCAGCAGTTATTTCGGGACAGGGGGCACCGGGGAGCTGTTTTTT. It is translated as CASSYFGTGGTGELFF. This chain joins TRBV6-2 or TRBV6-3 and TRBJ2-2; TRBD1 aligns across 11 bases. Trimming at V came to 3 bases and at J to 4 bases, leaving 4 bases not matched to a gene. CDR1 is MNHEY, CDR2 SVGEGT, per germline. The CDR3 runs to 16 residues.